A selection of T cell receptor beta chains follows, all from one sample in a study of graft-versus-host responses after intestinal transplantation. Profiled with immunoSEQ multiplex PCR; TCRdb holds only in-frame clones, not every one. The table has some 55,000 clones, 91% seen once. The material sequenced was PBMCs, taken nearly 670 days after intestinal transplant. These receptors were taken from a human patient who received an intestinal transplant, so some T cells may come from the graft donor. The CDR3 runs from the conserved cysteine through the conserved F or W. The D gene is left open where the match is weak. Expanded clones are given a class, and other clones once, few, many or no size at all.

len	abundance	v_gene	d_gene	j_gene	CDR3aa	CDR3nt
16	-	TRBV5-1	TRBD1	TRBJ1-1	CASSLVPGQGDTEAFF	TGCGCCAGCAGCTTGGTACCCGGACAGGGTGACACTGAAGCTTTCTTT
14	-	TRBV11-2	-	TRBJ1-2	CASSLQGLGYGYTF	TGTGCCAGCAGCTTACAGGGTTTGGGATATGGCTACACCTTC
11	-	TRBV18	-	TRBJ2-3	CASSPTDTQYF	TGTGCCAGCTCCCCGACAGATACGCAGTATTTT
13	-	TRBV5-4	-	TRBJ2-3	CASSIDGTDTQYF	TGTGCCAGCAGCATCGACGGCACAGATACGCAGTATTTT
13	-	TRBV5-1	-	TRBJ2-7	CASSSDQFYEQYF	TGCGCCAGCAGCTCCGACCAGTTCTACGAGCAGTACTTC
16	-	TRBV5-1	TRBD1	TRBJ1-4	CASRYGAGQAVEKLFF	TGCGCCAGCAGATATGGGGCGGGACAGGCTGTTGAAAAACTGTTTTTT
12	-	TRBV2	-	TRBJ2-7	CASSEALLAVYF	TGTGCCAGCAGTGAAGCGCTGCTAGCTGTGTACTTC
12	-	TRBV13	-	TRBJ2-1	CASSLDLNEQFF	TGTGCCAGCAGCTTAGATCTCAATGAGCAGTTCTTC
15	-	TRBV10-1	TRBD2	TRBJ2-3	CASSVGGGNTDTQYF	TGCGCCAGCAGTGTTGGCGGGGGGAACACAGATACGCAGTATTTT
13	-	TRBV6-6	-	TRBJ1-2	CASSYSLTYGYTF	TGTGCCAGCAGTTATAGTTTAACCTATGGCTACACCTTC
15	-	TRBV21-1	-	TRBJ1-2	CARAKESRGNYGYTF	TGTGCCAGGGCAAAAGAAAGTAGGGGGAACTATGGCTACACCTTC
13	-	TRBV4-1	-	TRBJ1-5	CASSQDVAQPQHF	TGCGCCAGCAGCCAAGATGTGGCTCAGCCCCAGCATTTT
19	-	TRBV7-3	TRBD2	TRBJ2-2	CASSWRGLAGETNTGELFF	TGTGCCAGCAGCTGGCGCGGGCTAGCGGGGGAGACGAACACCGGGGAGCTGTTTTTT
15	-	TRBV5-1	TRBD1	TRBJ1-6	CASSLSGTGRSPLHF	TGCGCCAGCAGCTTATCCGGGACAGGGAGGTCACCCCTCCACTTT
13	-	TRBV10-3	TRBD2	TRBJ2-7	CAITGTSANEQYF	TGTGCCATCACCGGGACTAGTGCCAACGAGCAGTACTTC
14	-	TRBV10-2	-	TRBJ1-5	CASSEQFPNQPQHF	TGCGCCAGCAGTGAACAGTTTCCCAATCAGCCCCAGCATTTT
14	-	TRBV2	-	TRBJ1-5	CASSEEGGYQPQHF	TGTGCCAGCAGTGAAGAGGGAGGGTATCAGCCCCAGCATTTT
13	-	TRBV6-6	-	TRBJ1-5	CASSYPPGQPQHF	TGTGCCAGCAGTTACCCTCCCGGGCAGCCCCAGCATTTT
16	-	TRBV6-5	-	TRBJ2-1	CASSYRWGHAYNEQFF	TGTGCCAGCAGTTACAGGTGGGGTCATGCCTACAATGAGCAGTTCTTC
15	once	TRBV9	TRBD2	TRBJ2-3	CASTSSGVSTDTQYF	TGTGCCAGCACCTCCAGCGGGGTAAGCACAGATACGCAGTATTTT
11	-	TRBV7-9	TRBD1	TRBJ2-7	CASSSGDREYF	TGTGCCAGCAGCTCAGGGGACAGGGAGTATTTC
20	-	TRBV4-1	TRBD1	TRBJ1-5	CASSHLRVKGATLDSQPQHF	TGCGCCAGCAGCCACCTAAGGGTAAAGGGGGCAACCCTGGACAGTCAGCCCCAGCATTTT
10	once	TRBV6-5	-	TRBJ1-2	CASMGAQENF	TGTGCCAGCATGGGGGCCCAGGAAAACTTC
14	once	TRBV6-5	-	TRBJ1-5	CASSPGTSYQPQHF	TGTGCCAGCAGTCCCGGGACATCCTATCAGCCCCAGCATTTT